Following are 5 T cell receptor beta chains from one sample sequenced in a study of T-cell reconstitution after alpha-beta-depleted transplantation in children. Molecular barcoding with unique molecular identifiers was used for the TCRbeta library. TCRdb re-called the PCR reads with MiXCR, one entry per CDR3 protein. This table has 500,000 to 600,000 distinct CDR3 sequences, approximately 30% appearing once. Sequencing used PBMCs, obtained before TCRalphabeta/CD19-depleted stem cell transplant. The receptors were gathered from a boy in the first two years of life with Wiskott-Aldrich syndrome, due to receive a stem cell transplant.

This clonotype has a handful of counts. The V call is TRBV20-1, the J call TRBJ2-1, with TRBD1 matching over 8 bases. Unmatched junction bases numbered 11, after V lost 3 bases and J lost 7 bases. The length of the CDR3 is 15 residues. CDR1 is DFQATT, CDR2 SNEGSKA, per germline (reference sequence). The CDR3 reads CSASRGQLILNEQFF. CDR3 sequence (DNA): TGCAGTGCTAGCAGGGGGCAATTGATCCTAAATGAGCAGTTCTTC.

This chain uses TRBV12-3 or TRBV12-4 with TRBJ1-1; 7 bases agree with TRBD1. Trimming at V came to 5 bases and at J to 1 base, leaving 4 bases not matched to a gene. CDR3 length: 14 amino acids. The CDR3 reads CASSAQGKNTEAFF. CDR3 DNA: TGTGCCAGCAGTGCACAGGGGAAGAACACTGAAGCTTTCTTT.

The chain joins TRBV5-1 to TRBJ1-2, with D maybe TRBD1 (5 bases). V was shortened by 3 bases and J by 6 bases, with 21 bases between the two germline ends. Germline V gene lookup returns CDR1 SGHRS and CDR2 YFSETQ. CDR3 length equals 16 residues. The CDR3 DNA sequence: TGCGCCAGCAGCTCCCTGCCCGACAGTGACAAGGATGGCTACACCTTC. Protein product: CASSSLPDSDKDGYTF.

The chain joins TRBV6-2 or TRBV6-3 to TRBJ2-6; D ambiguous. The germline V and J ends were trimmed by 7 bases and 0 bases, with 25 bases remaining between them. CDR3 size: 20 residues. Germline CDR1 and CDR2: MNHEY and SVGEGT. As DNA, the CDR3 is TGTGCCAGCATGTCAATGAGACTCAAGAAGCGACCCTCTGGGGCCAACGTCCTGACTTTC. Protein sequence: CASMSMRLKKRPSGANVLTF.

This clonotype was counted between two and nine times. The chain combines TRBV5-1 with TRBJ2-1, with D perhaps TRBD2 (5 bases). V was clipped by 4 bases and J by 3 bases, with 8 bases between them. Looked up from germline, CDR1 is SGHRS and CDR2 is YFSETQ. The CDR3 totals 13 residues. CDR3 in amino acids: CASSTGNYNEQFF. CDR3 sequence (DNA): TGCGCCAGCAGCACGGGGAACTACAATGAGCAGTTCTTC.